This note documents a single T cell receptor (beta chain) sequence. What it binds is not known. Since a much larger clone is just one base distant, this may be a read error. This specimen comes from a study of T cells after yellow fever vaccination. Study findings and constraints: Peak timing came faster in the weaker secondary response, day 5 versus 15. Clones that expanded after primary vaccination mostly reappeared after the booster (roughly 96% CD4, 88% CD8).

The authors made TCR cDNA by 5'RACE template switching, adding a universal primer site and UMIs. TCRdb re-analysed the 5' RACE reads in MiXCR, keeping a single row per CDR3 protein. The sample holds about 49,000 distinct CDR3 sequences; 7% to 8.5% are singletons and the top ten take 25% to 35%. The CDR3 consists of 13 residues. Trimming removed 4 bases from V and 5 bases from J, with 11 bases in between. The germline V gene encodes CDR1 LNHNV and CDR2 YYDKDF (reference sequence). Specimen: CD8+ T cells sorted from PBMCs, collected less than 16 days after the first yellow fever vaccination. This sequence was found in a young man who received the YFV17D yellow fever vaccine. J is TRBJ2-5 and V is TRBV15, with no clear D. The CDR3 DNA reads TGTGCCACCAGCAACGCATTCCATGAGACCCAGTACTTC. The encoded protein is CATSNAFHETQYF.